A selection of T cell receptor beta chains follows, all from one sample in a study of cytomegalovirus exposure and HLA in healthy donors. Assay used: immunoSEQ multiplex PCR; TCRdb lists only in-frame clones, some missing. The sample comprises roughly 120,000 clones, approximately 72% of which are singletons, and approximately 8.2% rests with the top ten. The sequenced material came from PBMCs. These receptors originate from a woman in her forties in good health and CMV-seropositive. CDR3s include the opening cysteine and the closing phenylalanine or tryptophan. D genes are given only for firm matches. The size of a clone is reported for some rows only, either as once, few or many, or as a class for expanded clones.

d_call	clone_size	v_call	j_call	cdr3_aa	cdr3_nt
.	.	TRBV10-3	TRBJ1-5	CAISESRSQPQHF	TGTGCCATCAGTGAGTCGAGGTCCCAGCCCCAGCATTTT
TRBD1	.	TRBV6-5	TRBJ2-5	CASSYRDRGETQYF	TGTGCCAGCAGTTACCGGGACAGGGGGGAGACCCAGTACTTC
.	.	TRBV7-2	TRBJ1-1	CASSLGPEGSTEAFF	TGTGCCAGCAGCTTAGGTCCAGAGGGCTCCACTGAAGCTTTCTTT
TRBD2	.	TRBV7-2	TRBJ2-7	CASSLDGASGGGEQYF	TGTGCCAGCAGCTTAGATGGGGCTAGCGGGGGAGGGGAGCAGTACTTC
.	.	TRBV6-5	TRBJ1-3	CASSYSWDNGNTIYF	TGTGCCAGCAGTTACTCTTGGGACAACGGAAACACCATATATTTT
TRBD2	.	TRBV7-9	TRBJ2-5	CASSRSSGGAETQYF	TGTGCCAGCAGTCGATCTAGCGGGGGGGCCGAGACCCAGTACTTC
.	.	TRBV5-8	TRBJ1-5	CASSLDRNQPQHF	TGTGCCAGCAGCTTGGACAGAAATCAGCCCCAGCATTTT
.	few	TRBV19	TRBJ1-5	CASRSEGLPSQPQHF	TGTGCCAGTAGAAGTGAGGGCCTTCCTAGTCAGCCCCAGCATTTT
.	.	TRBV5-1	TRBJ2-2	CASRVRLDTGELFF	TGCGCCAGCAGAGTCAGATTGGACACCGGGGAGCTGTTTTTT
TRBD1	.	TRBV18	TRBJ1-4	CASSPQGASSEKLFF	TGTGCCAGCTCACCTCAGGGGGCGTCATCTGAAAAACTGTTTTTT
.	few	TRBV9	TRBJ1-4	CASSVMGNGEKLFF	TGTGCCAGCAGCGTGATGGGCAACGGTGAAAAACTGTTTTTT
TRBD1	.	TRBV19	TRBJ1-2	CASSTLETGINGYTF	TGTGCCAGTAGTACTCTCGAGACAGGGATTAATGGCTACACCTTC
.	.	TRBV14	TRBJ1-1	CASSQIMNTEAFF	TGTGCCAGCAGCCAAATAATGAACACTGAAGCTTTCTTT
.	.	TRBV18	TRBJ2-7	CASSPSTGFRYEQYF	TGTGCCAGCTCACCCTCGACGGGTTTCCGCTACGAGCAGTACTTC
TRBD1	few	TRBV27	TRBJ1-2	CASSPLQGDRGVYTF	TGTGCCAGCAGTCCCCTTCAGGGGGACAGGGGTGTCTACACCTTC
.	many	TRBV2	TRBJ1-1	CASSDFTPRAFF	TGTGCCAGCAGTGACTTCACCCCCCGGGCTTTCTTT
.	.	TRBV4-3	TRBJ2-1	CASSQDSEYNEQFF	TGCGCCAGCAGCCAAGACTCGGAGTACAATGAGCAGTTCTTC
TRBD2	.	TRBV11-2	TRBJ2-1	CASSPGGAGIYNEQFF	TGTGCCAGCAGCCCCGGGGGGGCGGGGATCTACAATGAGCAGTTCTTC
.	.	TRBV2	TRBJ1-3	CASSGRGSGNTIYF	TGTGCCAGCAGCGGCAGGGGCTCTGGAAACACCATATATTTT
TRBD1	.	TRBV5-1	TRBJ2-5	CASSFPGTEETQYF	TGCGCCAGCAGCTTTCCCGGGACAGAAGAGACCCAGTACTTC
.	.	TRBV11-3	TRBJ2-1	CASSRGSYNEQFF	TGTGCCAGCAGCAGGGGGTCCTACAATGAGCAGTTCTTC
TRBD1	few	TRBV2	TRBJ1-5	CASSKETGGSGEQPQHF	TGTGCCAGCAGTAAAGAAACAGGGGGCTCCGGAGAACAGCCCCAGCATTTT
.	few	TRBV15	TRBJ1-2	CATSRGGGSLYGYTF	TGTGCCACCAGCAGAGGGGGTGGGAGCCTCTACGGCTACACCTTC
TRBD1	few	TRBV7-7	TRBJ2-7	CASSTQSGQIQYF	TGTGCTAGCAGCACTCAGTCGGGACAGATCCAGTACTTC
TRBD1	once	TRBV7-2	TRBJ1-1	CASSLTEARDRECFF	TGTGCCAGCAGCTTAACTGAGGCAAGGGACAGGGAGTGCTTCTTT
.	.	TRBV5-1	TRBJ2-7	CASSPGTNLQDEQYF	TGCGCCAGCAGCCCGGGGACAAACCTCCAGGACGAGCAGTACTTC
.	.	TRBV12-5	TRBJ1-1	CASGSPGRTEAFF	TGTGCTAGTGGTTCTCCCGGGAGGACTGAAGCTTTCTTT
.	.	TRBV5-1	TRBJ1-6	CASSMDGYNSPLHF	TGCGCCAGCAGCATGGACGGTTATAATTCACCCCTCCACTTT
TRBD1	.	TRBV5-1	TRBJ1-1	CASSVGQQNTEAFF	TGCGCCAGCAGCGTGGGACAGCAAAACACTGAAGCTTTCTTT